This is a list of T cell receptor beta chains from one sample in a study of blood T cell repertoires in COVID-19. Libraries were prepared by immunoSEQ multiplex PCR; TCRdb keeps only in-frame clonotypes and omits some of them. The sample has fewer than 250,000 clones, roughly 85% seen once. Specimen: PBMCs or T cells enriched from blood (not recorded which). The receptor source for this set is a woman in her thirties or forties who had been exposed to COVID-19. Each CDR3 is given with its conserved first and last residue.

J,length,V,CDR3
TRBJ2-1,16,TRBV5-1,CASSQAGTGPYNEQFF
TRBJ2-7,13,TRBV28,CASSFPLTYEQYF
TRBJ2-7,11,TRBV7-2,CASSSMYEQYF
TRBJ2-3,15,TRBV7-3,CASSKLAGRTDTQYF
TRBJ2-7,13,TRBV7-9,CASSARGTYEQYF
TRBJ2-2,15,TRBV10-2,CASSTGGGDTGELFF
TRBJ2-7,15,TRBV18,CASSPEVATGHEQYF
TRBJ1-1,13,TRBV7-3,CASSLTEVTEAFF
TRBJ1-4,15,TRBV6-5,CASRLTGGTNEKLFF
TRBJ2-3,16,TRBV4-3,CASSQGAGSGTDTQYF
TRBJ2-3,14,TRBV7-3,CASSLGGAPDTQYF
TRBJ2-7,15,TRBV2,CASSEAASGGYEQYF
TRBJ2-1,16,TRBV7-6,CASSSGLAGRYNEQFF
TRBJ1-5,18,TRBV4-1,CASSQGGAYDLSNQPQHF
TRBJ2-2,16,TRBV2,CASRRDRSEGAGELFF
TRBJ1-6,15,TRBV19,CASSFLDRGNSPLHF
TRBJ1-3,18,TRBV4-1,CASSPGTGFVYSGNTIYF
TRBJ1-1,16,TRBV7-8,CASSPSDRLSNTEAFF
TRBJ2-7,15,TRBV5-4,CASSAGTSGSYEQYF
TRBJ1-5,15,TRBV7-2,CASSLASTSNQPQHF
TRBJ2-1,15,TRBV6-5,CASMTSGSPGNEQFF
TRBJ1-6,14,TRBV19,CASSRQGRDSPLHF
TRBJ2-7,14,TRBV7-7,CASSLGVGSYEQYF